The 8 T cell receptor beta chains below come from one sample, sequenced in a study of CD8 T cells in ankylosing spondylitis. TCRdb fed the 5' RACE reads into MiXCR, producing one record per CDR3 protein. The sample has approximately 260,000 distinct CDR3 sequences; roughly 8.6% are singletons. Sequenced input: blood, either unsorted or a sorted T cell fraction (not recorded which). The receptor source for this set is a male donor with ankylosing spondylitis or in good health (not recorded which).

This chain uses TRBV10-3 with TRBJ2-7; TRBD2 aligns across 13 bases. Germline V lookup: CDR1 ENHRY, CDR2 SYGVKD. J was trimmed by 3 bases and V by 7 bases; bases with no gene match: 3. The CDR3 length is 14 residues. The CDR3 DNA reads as TGTGCCATCACCCGACTAGCGGGGGGCTACGAGCAGTACTTC. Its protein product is CAITRLAGGYEQYF.

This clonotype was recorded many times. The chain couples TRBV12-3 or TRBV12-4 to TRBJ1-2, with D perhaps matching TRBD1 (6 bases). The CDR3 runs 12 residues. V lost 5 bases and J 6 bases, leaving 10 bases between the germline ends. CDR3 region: CASSPGGHGYTF. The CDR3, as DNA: TGTGCCAGCAGTCCTGGGGGCCATGGCTACACCTTC.

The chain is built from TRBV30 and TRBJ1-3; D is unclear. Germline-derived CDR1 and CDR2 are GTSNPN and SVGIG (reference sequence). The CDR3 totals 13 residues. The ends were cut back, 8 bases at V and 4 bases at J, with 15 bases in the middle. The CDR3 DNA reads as TGTGCCGGAAGGCTTTTCCCAGGAAACACCATATATTTT. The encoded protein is CAGRLFPGNTIYF.

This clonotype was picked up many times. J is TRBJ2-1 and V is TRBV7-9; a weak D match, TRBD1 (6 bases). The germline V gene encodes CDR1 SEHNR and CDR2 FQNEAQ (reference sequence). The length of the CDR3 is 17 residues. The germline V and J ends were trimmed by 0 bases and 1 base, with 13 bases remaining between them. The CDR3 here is CASSLASGARSYNEQFF. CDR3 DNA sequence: TGTGCCAGCAGCTTAGCCTCAGGGGCCCGGTCCTACAATGAGCAGTTCTTC.

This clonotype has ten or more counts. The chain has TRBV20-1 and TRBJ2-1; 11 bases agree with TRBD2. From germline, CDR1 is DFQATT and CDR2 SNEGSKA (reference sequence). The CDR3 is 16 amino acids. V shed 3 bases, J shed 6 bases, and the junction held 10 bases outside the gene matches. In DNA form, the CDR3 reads TGCAGTGCTAGTCCCCCAACTAGCGGGGGTCGCAATGAGCAGTTCTTC. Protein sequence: CSASPPTSGGRNEQFF.

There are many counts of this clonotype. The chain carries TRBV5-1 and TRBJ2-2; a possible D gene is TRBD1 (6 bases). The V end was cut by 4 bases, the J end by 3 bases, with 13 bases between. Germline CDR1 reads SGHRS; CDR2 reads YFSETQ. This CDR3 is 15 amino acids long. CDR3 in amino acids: CASSPNYRDTGELFF. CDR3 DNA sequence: TGCGCCAGCAGCCCTAATTACAGGGACACCGGGGAGCTGTTTTTT.

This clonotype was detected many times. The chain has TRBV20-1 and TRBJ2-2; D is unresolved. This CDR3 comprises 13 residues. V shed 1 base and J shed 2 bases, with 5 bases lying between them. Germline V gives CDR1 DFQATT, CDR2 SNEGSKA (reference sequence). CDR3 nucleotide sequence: TGCAGTGCTAGAGGCGGAAACACCGGGGAGCTGTTTTTT. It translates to CSARGGNTGELFF.

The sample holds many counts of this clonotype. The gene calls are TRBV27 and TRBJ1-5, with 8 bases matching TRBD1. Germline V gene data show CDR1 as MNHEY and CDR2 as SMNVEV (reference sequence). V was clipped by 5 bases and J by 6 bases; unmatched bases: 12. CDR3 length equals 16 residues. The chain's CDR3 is CASSPLGTGPSQPQHF. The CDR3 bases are TGTGCCAGCAGTCCCCTCGGGACAGGCCCTTCTCAGCCCCAGCATTTT.